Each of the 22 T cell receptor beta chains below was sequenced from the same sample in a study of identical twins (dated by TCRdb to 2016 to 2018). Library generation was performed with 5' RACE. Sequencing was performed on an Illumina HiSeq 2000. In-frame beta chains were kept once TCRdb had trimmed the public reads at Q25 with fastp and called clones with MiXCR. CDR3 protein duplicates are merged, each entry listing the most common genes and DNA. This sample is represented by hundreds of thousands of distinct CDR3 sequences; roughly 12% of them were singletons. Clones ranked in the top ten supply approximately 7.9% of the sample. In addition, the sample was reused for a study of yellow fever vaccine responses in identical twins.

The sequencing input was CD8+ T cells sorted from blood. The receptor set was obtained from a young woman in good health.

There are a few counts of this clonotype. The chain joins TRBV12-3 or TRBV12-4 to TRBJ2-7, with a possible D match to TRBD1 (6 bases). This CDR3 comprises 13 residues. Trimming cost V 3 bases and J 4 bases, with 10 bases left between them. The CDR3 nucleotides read TGTGCCAGCAGTTTCAGGGGACCTTACGAGCAGTACGTC. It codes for CASSFRGPYEQYV.

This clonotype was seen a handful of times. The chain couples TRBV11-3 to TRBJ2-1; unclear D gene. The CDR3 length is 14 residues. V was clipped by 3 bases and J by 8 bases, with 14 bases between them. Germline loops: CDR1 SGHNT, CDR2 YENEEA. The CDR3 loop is CASSLGPSLDEQFF. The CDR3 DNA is TGTGCCAGCAGCTTGGGCCCCAGTTTGGATGAGCAGTTCTTC.

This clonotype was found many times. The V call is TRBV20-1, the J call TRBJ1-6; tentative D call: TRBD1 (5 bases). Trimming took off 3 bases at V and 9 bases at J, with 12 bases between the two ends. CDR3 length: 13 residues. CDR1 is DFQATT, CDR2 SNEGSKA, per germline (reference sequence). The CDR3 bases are TGCAGTGCTAGGAGCAGGGAGGCTTCACCCCTCCACTTT. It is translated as CSARSREASPLHF.

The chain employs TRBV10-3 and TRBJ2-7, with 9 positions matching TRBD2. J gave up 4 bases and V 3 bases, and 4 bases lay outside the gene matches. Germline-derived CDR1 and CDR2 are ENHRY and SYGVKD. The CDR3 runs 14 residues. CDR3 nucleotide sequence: TGTGCCATCAGTGACCCTACTAGCGGGTACGAGCAGTACGTC. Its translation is CAISDPTSGYEQYV.

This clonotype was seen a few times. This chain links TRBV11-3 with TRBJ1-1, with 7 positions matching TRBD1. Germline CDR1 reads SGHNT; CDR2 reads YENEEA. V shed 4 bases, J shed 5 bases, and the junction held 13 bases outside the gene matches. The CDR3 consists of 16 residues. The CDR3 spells CASSYGTAIPSTEAFF. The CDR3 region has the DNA TGTGCCAGCAGCTACGGGACAGCTATCCCGAGTACTGAAGCTTTCTTT. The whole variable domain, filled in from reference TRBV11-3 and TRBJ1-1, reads EAGVVQSPRYKIIEKKQPVAFWCNPISGHNTLYWYLQNLGQGPELLIRYENEEAVDDSQLPKDRFSAERLKGVDSTLKIQPAELGDSAVYLCASSYGTAIPSTEAFFGQGTRLTVV.

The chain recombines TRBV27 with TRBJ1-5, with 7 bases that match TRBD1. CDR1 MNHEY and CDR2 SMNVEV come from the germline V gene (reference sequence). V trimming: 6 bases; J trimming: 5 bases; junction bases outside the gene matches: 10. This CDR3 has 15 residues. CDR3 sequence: CASSPGGSGDQPQHF. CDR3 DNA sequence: TGTGCCAGCAGCCCAGGGGGTTCTGGGGATCAGCCCCAGCATTTT.

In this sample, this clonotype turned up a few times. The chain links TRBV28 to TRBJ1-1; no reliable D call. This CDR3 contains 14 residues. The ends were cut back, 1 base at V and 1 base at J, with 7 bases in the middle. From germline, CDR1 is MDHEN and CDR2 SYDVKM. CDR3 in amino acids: CASSLYAGNTEAFF. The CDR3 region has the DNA TGTGCCAGCAGTTTATATGCAGGGAACACTGAAGCTTTCTTT.

DNA for the CDR3: TGTGCCAGCACCCCAACGGGGGAATCTGAAGCTTTCTTT. Translated: CASTPTGESEAFF. The chain combines TRBV7-9 with TRBJ1-1; D possibly corresponds to TRBD1 (5 bases). The CDR3 sequence is 13 residues long. Germline values: CDR1 SEHNR, CDR2 FQNEAQ (reference sequence). V was clipped by 7 bases and J by 6 bases, with 15 bases between them.

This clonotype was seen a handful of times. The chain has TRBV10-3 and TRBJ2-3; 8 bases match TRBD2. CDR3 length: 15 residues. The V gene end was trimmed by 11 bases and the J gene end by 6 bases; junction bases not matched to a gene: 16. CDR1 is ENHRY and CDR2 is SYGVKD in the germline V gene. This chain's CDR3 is CALREAGAHPDTQYF. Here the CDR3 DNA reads TGTGCCCTCCGGGAAGCGGGGGCACACCCCGATACGCAGTATTTT.

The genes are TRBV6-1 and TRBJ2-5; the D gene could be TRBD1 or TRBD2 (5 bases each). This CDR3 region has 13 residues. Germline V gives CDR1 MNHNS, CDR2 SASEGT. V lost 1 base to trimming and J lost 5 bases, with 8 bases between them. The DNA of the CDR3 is TGTGCCAGCAGTGAAGGGTGGGGGGAGACCCAGTACTTC. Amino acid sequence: CASSEGWGETQYF.

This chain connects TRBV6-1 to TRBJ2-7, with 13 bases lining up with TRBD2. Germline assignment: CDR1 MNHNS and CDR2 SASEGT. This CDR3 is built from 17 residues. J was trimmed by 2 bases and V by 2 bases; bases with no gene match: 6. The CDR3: CASSEPGLAGRPYEQYF. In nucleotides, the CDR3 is TGTGCCAGCAGTGAACCGGGACTAGCGGGACGTCCCTACGAGCAGTACTTC.

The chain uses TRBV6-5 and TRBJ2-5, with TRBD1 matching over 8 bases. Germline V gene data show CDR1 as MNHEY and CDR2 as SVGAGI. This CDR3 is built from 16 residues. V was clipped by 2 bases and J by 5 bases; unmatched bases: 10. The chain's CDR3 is CASSYRAGTGVETQYF. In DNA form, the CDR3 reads TGTGCCAGCAGTTACCGAGCCGGGACAGGAGTGGAGACCCAGTACTTC.

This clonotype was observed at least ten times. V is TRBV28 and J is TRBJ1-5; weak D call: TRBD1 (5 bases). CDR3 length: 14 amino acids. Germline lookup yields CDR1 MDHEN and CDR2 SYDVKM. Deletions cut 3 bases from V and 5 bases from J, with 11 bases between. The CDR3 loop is CASSFGGWDQPQHF. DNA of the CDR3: TGTGCCAGCAGTTTTGGGGGATGGGATCAGCCCCAGCATTTT.

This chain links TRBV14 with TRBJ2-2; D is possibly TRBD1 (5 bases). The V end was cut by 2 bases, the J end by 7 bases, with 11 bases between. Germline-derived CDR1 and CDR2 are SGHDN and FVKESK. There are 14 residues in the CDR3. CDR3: CASSQYQGFGELFF. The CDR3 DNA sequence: TGTGCCAGCAGCCAATACCAGGGATTCGGGGAGCTGTTTTTT.

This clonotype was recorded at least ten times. CDR3 nucleotides: TGCGCCAGCAGCTTGGGGCAGAAAACCTACAATGAGCAGTTCTTC. This sequence encodes CASSLGQKTYNEQFF. The rearrangement links TRBV5-1 to TRBJ2-1; D call uncertain. The CDR3 contains 15 residues. The germline V gene encodes CDR1 SGHRS and CDR2 YFSETQ. V lost 0 bases, J lost 2 bases, and 9 bases lay in between.

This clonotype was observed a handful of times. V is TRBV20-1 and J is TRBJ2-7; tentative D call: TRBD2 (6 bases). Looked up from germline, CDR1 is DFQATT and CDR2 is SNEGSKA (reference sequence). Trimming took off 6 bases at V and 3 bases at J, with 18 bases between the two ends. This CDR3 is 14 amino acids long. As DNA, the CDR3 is TGCAGTGCGGGCGGTACGGGACTGTACTACGAGCAGTACGTC. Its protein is CSAGGTGLYYEQYV.

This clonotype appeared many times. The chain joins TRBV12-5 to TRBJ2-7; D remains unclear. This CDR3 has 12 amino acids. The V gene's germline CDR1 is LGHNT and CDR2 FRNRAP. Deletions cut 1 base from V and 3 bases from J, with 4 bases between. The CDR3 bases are TGTGCTAGTGGTTTGGGTGGCTACGAGCAGTACTTC. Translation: CASGLGGYEQYF.

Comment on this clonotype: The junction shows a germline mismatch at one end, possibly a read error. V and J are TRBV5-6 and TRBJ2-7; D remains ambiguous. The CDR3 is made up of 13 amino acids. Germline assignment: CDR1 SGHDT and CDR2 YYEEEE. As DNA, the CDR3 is TGTGCCATCAGCACCGGACGCCCCTACGAGCAGTACTTC. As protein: CAISTGRPYEQYF.

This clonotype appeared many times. CDR3 DNA: TGTGCCAGCAGCGTTCTAGCGGGAGCCCCCAATGAGCAGTTCTTC. It specifies CASSVLAGAPNEQFF. This chain connects TRBV9 to TRBJ2-1; 10 nucleotides agree with TRBD2. The V and J ends lost 2 bases and 6 bases, in that order; junction bases with no gene match: 5. Germline V CDR1 and CDR2: SGDLS, YYNGEE. This CDR3 has 15 residues.

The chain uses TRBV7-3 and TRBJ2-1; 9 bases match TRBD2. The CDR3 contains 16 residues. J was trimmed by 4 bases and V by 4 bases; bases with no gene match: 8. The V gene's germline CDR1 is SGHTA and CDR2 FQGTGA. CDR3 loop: CASSWGTSPPYNEQFF. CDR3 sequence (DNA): TGTGCCAGCAGCTGGGGGACTAGCCCCCCTTACAATGAGCAGTTCTTC.

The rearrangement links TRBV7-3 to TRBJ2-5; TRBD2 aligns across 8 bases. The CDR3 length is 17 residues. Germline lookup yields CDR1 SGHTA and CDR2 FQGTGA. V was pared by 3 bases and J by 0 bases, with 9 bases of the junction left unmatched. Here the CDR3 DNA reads TGTGCCAGCAGCTTTGGGCGGGAGGACCCGGACCAAGAGACCCAGTACTTC. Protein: CASSFGREDPDQETQYF.

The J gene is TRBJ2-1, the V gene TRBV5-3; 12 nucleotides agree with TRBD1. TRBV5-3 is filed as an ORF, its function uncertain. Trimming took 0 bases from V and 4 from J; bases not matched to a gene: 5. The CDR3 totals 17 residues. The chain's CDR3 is CARSLAGQGAPYNEQFF. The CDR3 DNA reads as TGTGCCAGAAGCTTGGCGGGACAGGGGGCCCCTTACAATGAGCAGTTCTTC.